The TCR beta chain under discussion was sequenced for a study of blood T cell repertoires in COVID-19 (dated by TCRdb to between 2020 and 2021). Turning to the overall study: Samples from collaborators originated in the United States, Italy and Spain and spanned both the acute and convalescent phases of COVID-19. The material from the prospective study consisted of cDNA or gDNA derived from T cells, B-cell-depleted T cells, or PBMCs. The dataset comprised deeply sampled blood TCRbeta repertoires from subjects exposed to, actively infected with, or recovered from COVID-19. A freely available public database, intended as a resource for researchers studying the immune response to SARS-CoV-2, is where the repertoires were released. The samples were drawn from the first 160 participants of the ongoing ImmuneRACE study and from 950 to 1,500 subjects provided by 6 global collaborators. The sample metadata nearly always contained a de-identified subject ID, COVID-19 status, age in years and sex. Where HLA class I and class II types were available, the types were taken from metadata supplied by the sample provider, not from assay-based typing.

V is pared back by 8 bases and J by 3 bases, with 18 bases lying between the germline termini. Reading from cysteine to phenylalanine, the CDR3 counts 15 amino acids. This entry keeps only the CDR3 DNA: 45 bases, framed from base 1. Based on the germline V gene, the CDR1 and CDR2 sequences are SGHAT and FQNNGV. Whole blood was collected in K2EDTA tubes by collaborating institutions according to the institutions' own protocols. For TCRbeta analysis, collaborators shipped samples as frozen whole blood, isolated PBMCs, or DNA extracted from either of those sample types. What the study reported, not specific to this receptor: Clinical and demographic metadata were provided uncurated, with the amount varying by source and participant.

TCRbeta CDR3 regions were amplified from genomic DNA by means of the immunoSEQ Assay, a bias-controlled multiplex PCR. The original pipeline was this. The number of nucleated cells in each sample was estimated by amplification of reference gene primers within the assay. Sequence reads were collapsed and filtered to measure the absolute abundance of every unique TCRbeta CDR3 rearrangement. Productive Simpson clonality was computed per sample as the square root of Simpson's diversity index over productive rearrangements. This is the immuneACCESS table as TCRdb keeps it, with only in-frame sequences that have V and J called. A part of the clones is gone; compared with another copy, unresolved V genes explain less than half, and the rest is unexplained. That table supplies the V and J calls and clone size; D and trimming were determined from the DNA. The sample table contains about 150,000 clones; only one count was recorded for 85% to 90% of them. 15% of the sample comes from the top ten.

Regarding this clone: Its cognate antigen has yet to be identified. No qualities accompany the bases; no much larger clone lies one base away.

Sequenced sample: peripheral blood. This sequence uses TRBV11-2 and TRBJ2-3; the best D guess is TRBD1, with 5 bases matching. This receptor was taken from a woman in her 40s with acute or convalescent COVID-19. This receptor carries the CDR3 CASGPQGVDTDTQYF. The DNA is TGTGCCAGCGGACCTCAGGGTGTAGATACAGATACGCAGTATTTT.